The 32 T cell receptor beta chains presented below share a single source sample, sequenced in a study of cytomegalovirus exposure and HLA in healthy donors. PCR primers comprised 60 Vbeta and 13 Jbeta primers. TCRdb's table, derived via immunoSEQ multiplex PCR, lists solely in-frame clones and lacks some. This sample has over 200,000 clones, with 82% found just once. Sequenced: PBMCs. These receptors all stem from a woman in her thirties or forties in good health and CMV-seronegative.

The V and J genes are TRBV5-1 and TRBJ2-2; D is possibly TRBD1 (6 bases). CDR1 and CDR2 from the germline V gene are SGHRS and YFSETQ. The V gene lost 7 bases and the J gene lost 4 bases, with 14 bases spanning the gap. This CDR3 spans 14 amino acids. CDR3 protein: CASGVGAGTGELFF. The CDR3 coding sequence is TGCGCCAGCGGAGTGGGGGCGGGCACCGGGGAGCTGTTTTTT.

About this clone: Additional DNA sequences in this sample encode the identical CDR3. The V gene is TRBV6-5, the J gene TRBJ1-1; TRBD1 matches 7 bases. This CDR3 is built from 14 residues. Losses at the gene ends were 6 bases for V and 0 bases for J; bases not matched to a gene: 4. The germline V gene has CDR1 MNHEY and CDR2 SVGAGI. CDR3 region: CASSLDRVNTEAFF. CDR3 nucleotide sequence: TGTGCCAGCAGCCTAGACAGGGTGAACACTGAAGCTTTCTTT.

V gene TRBV27 combines with J gene TRBJ1-5; TRBD1 matches 12 bases. The V gene end was trimmed by 11 bases and the J gene end by 5 bases; junction bases not matched to a gene: 4. CDR1 MNHEY and CDR2 SMNVEV come from the germline V gene (reference sequence). The CDR3 is 13 amino acids. The CDR3 coding sequence is TGTGCCGTCGGGACAGGGGGCGATCAGCCCCAGCATTTT. Its translation is CAVGTGGDQPQHF.

Notes on this clone: The sample has other DNA sequences that encode this CDR3 too. This rearrangement joins TRBV2 to TRBJ1-2; TRBD1 aligns across 10 bases. This CDR3 has 12 amino acids. V shed 6 bases and J 5 bases; nucleotides not matched to a gene: 0. Per the germline V gene, CDR1 is SNHLY and CDR2 is FYNNEI. The CDR3 loop is CASRDRGYGYTF. The CDR3 bases are TGTGCCAGCAGGGACAGGGGGTATGGCTACACCTTC. The whole variable domain, filled in from reference TRBV2 and TRBJ1-2, reads EPEVTQTPSHQVTQMGQEVILRCVPISNHLYFYWYRQILGQKVEFLVSFYNNEISEKSEIFDDQFSVERPDGSNFTLKIRSTKLEDSAMYFCASRDRGYGYTFGSGTRLTVV.

The V call is TRBV30, the J call TRBJ2-3; D call uncertain. CDR1 and CDR2 from the germline V gene are GTSNPN and SVGIG (reference sequence). Trimming left V 3 bases short and J 7 bases short, with 5 bases between. CDR3 length: 10 residues. The CDR3 region is CAWSQNTQYF. In DNA form, the CDR3 reads TGTGCCTGGAGCCAAAATACGCAGTATTTT.

Concerning this clone: Relative to the germline gene, one junction end is altered; a read error may explain this. The chain is built from TRBV7-9 and TRBJ2-1; D ambiguous. The CDR3 totals 16 residues. CDR1 SEHNR and CDR2 FQNEAQ come from the germline V gene (reference sequence). The DNA for the CDR3 is TGTGCCAGCACCTTACCCCCGATTGGAGATGGCAATGAGCAGTTCTTC. Amino acid sequence: CASTLPPIGDGNEQFF.

This sequence joins TRBV29-1 and TRBJ1-4, with D possibly being TRBD1 (6 bases). CDR1 SQVTM and CDR2 ANQGSEA come from the germline V gene. The CDR3 is made up of 16 amino acids. V was shortened by 1 base and J by 6 bases, with 18 bases between the two germline ends. CDR3 nucleotides: TGCAGCGTTGAAGCCCGGGACCCTCAGGGGTATGAAAAACTGTTTTTT. Amino acids: CSVEARDPQGYEKLFF.

The V call is TRBV7-9, the J call TRBJ2-7; 10 nucleotides line up with TRBD1. Germline V gene lookup returns CDR1 SEHNR and CDR2 FQNEAQ (reference sequence). With 2 bases clipped from V and 6 bases from J, the junction kept 7 bases outside the gene matches. The CDR3 contains 15 residues. CDR3 DNA sequence: TGTGCCAGCAGCTTACCGGGACAGGGGTTTATCGAGCAGTACTTC. This codes for CASSLPGQGFIEQYF.

This chain uses TRBV14 with TRBJ1-1, with D tentatively TRBD1 (5 bases). Germline lookup yields CDR1 SGHDN and CDR2 FVKESK. With 8 bases removed from V and 7 bases from J, the gap between germline ends came to 17 bases. The CDR3 totals 13 residues. The CDR3 coding sequence is TGTGCCAGCGGGAGGGGAGGCTTGATTGAAGCTTTCTTT. Its protein product is CASGRGGLIEAFF.

The gene calls are TRBV6-1 and TRBJ1-1; D not certain. Trimming removed 5 bases from V and 7 bases from J, with 11 bases in between. Germline assignment: CDR1 MNHNS and CDR2 SASEGT. The CDR3 runs 12 residues. Here the CDR3 reads CASSPRDGEAFF. The CDR3 region has the DNA TGTGCCAGCAGTCCCCGGGATGGTGAAGCTTTCTTT.

The chain is built from TRBV28 and TRBJ2-6; the D gene is possibly TRBD1 (6 bases). The CDR3 totals 19 residues. V lost 5 bases to trimming and J lost 0 bases, with 20 bases between them. Germline values: CDR1 MDHEN, CDR2 SYDVKM. The CDR3: CASSAPWGQRSSGANVLTF. As DNA, the CDR3 is TGTGCCAGCAGTGCCCCCTGGGGGCAGAGAAGCTCTGGGGCCAACGTCCTGACTTTC. Variable domain in full (rest from reference TRBV28 and TRBJ2-6): DVKVTQSSRYLVKRTGEKVFLECVQDMDHENMFWYRQDPGLGLRLIYFSYDVKMKEKGDIPEGYSVSREKKERFSLILESASTNQTSMYLCASSAPWGQRSSGANVLTFGAGSRLTVL.

The chain is built from TRBV7-9 and TRBJ1-2; 7 positions agree with TRBD1. Germline V gives CDR1 SEHNR, CDR2 FQNEAQ (reference sequence). The ends lost 4 bases at V and 7 bases at J; junction bases unmatched: 9. This CDR3 is 14 amino acids long. CDR3: CASSSDRERSGYTF. The CDR3 DNA reads TGTGCCAGCAGCTCTGACAGGGAGAGGAGTGGCTACACCTTC.

The rearrangement links TRBV11-2 to TRBJ2-3; 8 positions match TRBD1. Losses at the gene ends were 2 bases for V and 3 bases for J; bases not matched to a gene: 4. The V gene's germline CDR1 is SGHAT and CDR2 FQNNGV. This CDR3 region has 15 residues. CDR3 sequence: CASSLWTGWTDTQYF. DNA of the CDR3: TGTGCCAGCAGCTTATGGACAGGGTGGACAGATACGCAGTATTTT.

The chain is built from TRBV28 and TRBJ1-5; weak D call: TRBD1 (5 bases). CDR1 is MDHEN, CDR2 SYDVKM, per germline. The CDR3 has 15 amino acids. Trimming stripped 3 bases from V and 7 bases from J, with 16 bases between. CDR3 sequence: CASSLGGAGSQPQHF. DNA of the CDR3: TGTGCCAGCAGTTTGGGGGGAGCAGGGAGCCAGCCCCAGCATTTT. The full variable domain, with the rest looked up from reference TRBV28 and TRBJ1-5, is DVKVTQSSRYLVKRTGEKVFLECVQDMDHENMFWYRQDPGLGLRLIYFSYDVKMKEKGDIPEGYSVSREKKERFSLILESASTNQTSMYLCASSLGGAGSQPQHFGDGTRLSIL.

This chain links TRBV4-2 with TRBJ2-7, with D maybe TRBD1 (6 bases). V was pared by 1 base and J by 3 bases, with 16 bases between. This CDR3 region has 16 residues. Per germline, CDR1 LGHNA and CDR2 YNFKEQ. The CDR3 sequence is CASSQGRGNEGYEQYF. CDR3 nucleotide sequence: TGTGCCAGCAGCCAAGGCAGGGGCAACGAAGGCTACGAGCAGTACTTC.

The chain uses TRBV6-1 and TRBJ2-7; 7 nucleotides match TRBD1. The germline gives CDR1 MNHNS, CDR2 SASEGT. Trimming cost V 6 bases and J 2 bases; bases outside gene matches: 7. The CDR3 is 14 residues long. The CDR3 loop reads CASRRGQAAYEQYF. CDR3 DNA: TGTGCCAGCAGGAGAGGACAGGCGGCCTACGAGCAGTACTTC.

This clone has just one count. This rearrangement joins TRBV19 to TRBJ2-1, with D possibly matching TRBD1 (6 bases). CDR1 and CDR2 (germline): LNHDA, SQIVND (reference sequence). This CDR3 region has 15 residues. The V end was cut by 3 bases, the J end by 4 bases, with 13 bases between. CDR3 bases: TGTGCCAGTAGTATTGGCAGGGGAATATACAATGAGCAGTTCTTC. It codes for CASSIGRGIYNEQFF.

The chain combines TRBV18 with TRBJ1-1; maybe TRBD1 (6 bases). The V and J ends lost 5 bases and 1 base respectively, with 8 bases between them. CDR1 is KGHSH and CDR2 is LQKENI in the germline V gene. This CDR3 contains 13 residues. The CDR3 DNA reads TGTGCCAGCTCATTACAGGGGAACACTGAAGCTTTCTTT. Amino acids: CASSLQGNTEAFF.

CDR3 nucleotides: TGTGCCAGCAGCGAGCCTTGGACAGGGGAAAACCCCTACGAGCAGTACTTC. It encodes CASSEPWTGENPYEQYF. The chain carries TRBV9 and TRBJ2-7; TRBD1 matches at 9 bases. From germline, CDR1 is SGDLS and CDR2 YYNGEE. CDR3 length: 17 amino acids. Unmatched junction bases numbered 12, after V lost 3 bases and J lost 2 bases.

This chain joins TRBV21-1 and TRBJ2-5; the table calls TRBD2, which could not be checked here. TRBV21-1 is tagged as a pseudogene. The CDR3 is made up of 18 amino acids. CDR3 sequence reads: CASSETEASGGARETQYF. The CDR3 coding sequence is TGTGCCAGCAGCGAAACCGAAGCTAGCGGGGGGGCCAGGGAGACCCAGTACTTC.

The V and J genes are TRBV7-9 and TRBJ2-1; 12 bases map to TRBD2. Germline loops: CDR1 SEHNR, CDR2 FQNEAQ (reference sequence). The CDR3 has 16 residues. After removal of 5 bases from V and 6 bases from J, the junction contained 8 bases not matched to a gene. CDR3 protein: CASSPRLAGEFNEQFF. The CDR3 nucleotides read TGTGCCAGCAGCCCCCGACTAGCGGGGGAATTCAATGAGCAGTTCTTC.

In the case of this clone: Mismatch with germline at one junction end may stem from a read error. This chain uses TRBV7-9 with TRBJ1-1, with D unresolved. Germline V gives CDR1 SEHNR, CDR2 FQNEAQ (reference sequence). The CDR3 totals 15 residues. CDR3 coding DNA: TGTTCCAGCAGCCGACCTGACATTATGAACACTGAAGCTTTCTTT. Translated, it gives CSSSRPDIMNTEAFF.

This chain links TRBV30 with TRBJ1-1; D gene ambiguous. This CDR3 spans 13 amino acids. Germline CDR1 and CDR2: GTSNPN and SVGIG (reference sequence). V was pared by 7 bases and J by 6 bases, with 18 bases between. CDR3 sequence (DNA): TGTGCCTCATCTAACGGGTTGACGGCTGAAGCTTTCTTT. Its translation is CASSNGLTAEAFF. Based on the CDR3 plus reference TRBV30 and TRBJ1-1, the full variable domain is SQTIHQWPATLVQPVGSPLSLECTVEGTSNPNLYWYRQAAGRGLQLLFYSVGIGQISSEVPQNLSASRPQDRQFILSSKKLLLSDSGFYLCASSNGLTAEAFFGQGTRLTVV.

CDR3 region: CASSYGRGRGYTF. The CDR3 DNA is TGTGCCAGCAGTTACGGCAGGGGCCGTGGCTACACCTTC. The V gene is TRBV6-5, the J gene TRBJ1-2, with D perhaps TRBD1 (6 bases). Trimming pared 2 bases from V and 7 bases from J, leaving 11 bases between. The CDR3 is 13 amino acids. The germline CDR1 and CDR2 sequences are MNHEY and SVGAGI.

The gene calls are TRBV28 and TRBJ2-1, with TRBD1 matching 9 bases. Germline values: CDR1 MDHEN, CDR2 SYDVKM. This CDR3 has 16 residues. Trimming cost V 6 bases and J 4 bases; bases outside gene matches: 10. CDR3 in amino acids: CASRETGGSEYNEQFF. CDR3 bases: TGTGCCAGCAGAGAAACAGGGGGCTCTGAGTACAATGAGCAGTTCTTC.

As to this clone: At one boundary the junction diverges from the germline segment, which might be a read error. The chain recombines TRBV29-1 with TRBJ2-3; tentative D call: TRBD2 (7 bases). Germline V CDR1 and CDR2: SQVTM, ANQGSEA. This CDR3 has 15 residues. For the CDR3, the DNA is TGCAGCGTTGAGAAGATGGCGGGGGCCATGGATACGCAGTGTTTT. Protein: CSVEKMAGAMDTQCF.

This clone was found once. This sequence joins TRBV18 and TRBJ2-5; 9 bases are shared with TRBD2. The DNA end lines up better with TRBJ2-7; the J call may be wrong. CDR3 length: 15 amino acids. From germline, CDR1 is KGHSH and CDR2 LQKENI. DNA of the CDR3: TGTGCCAGCTCACCTCCGGCTAGCGGGGATCACGAGCAGTACTTC. Translating gives CASSPPASGDHEQYF.

This rearrangement joins TRBV19 to TRBJ1-4; TRBD1 is a possible D gene (5 bases). The CDR3 contains 15 residues. V was trimmed by 5 bases and J by 4 bases, leaving 14 bases between them. Germline loops: CDR1 LNHDA, CDR2 SQIVND (reference sequence). This CDR3 is CASSARDSYNEKLFF. The CDR3 bases are TGTGCCAGTAGTGCCCGGGACTCTTATAATGAAAAACTGTTTTTT.

The chain has TRBV5-1 and TRBJ1-2; D gene uncertain. Germline lookup yields CDR1 SGHRS and CDR2 YFSETQ. This CDR3 comprises 12 residues. Trimming cost V 4 bases and J 3 bases, with 7 bases left between them. The CDR3 sequence: CASSMGDYGYTF. CDR3 bases: TGCGCCAGCAGCATGGGAGACTATGGCTACACCTTC.

The chain is built from TRBV6-5 and TRBJ2-7, with 8 bases identical to TRBD1. The CDR3 loop spans 13 amino acids. J was trimmed by 2 bases and V by 8 bases; bases with no gene match: 5. Germline values: CDR1 MNHEY, CDR2 SVGAGI. CDR3 nucleotide sequence: TGTGCCAGCTCCCGACAGGGGCCCTACGAGCAGTACTTC. Protein product: CASSRQGPYEQYF.

The chain is built from TRBV2 and TRBJ2-7, with 8 bases that match TRBD1. With V trimmed by 6 bases and J by 4 bases, 5 bases remained unmatched. Germline values: CDR1 SNHLY, CDR2 FYNNEI. This CDR3 is built from 13 residues. The CDR3 region has the DNA TGTGCCAGCAGCGGGGACAGGAATTACGAGCAGTACTTC. Its protein product is CASSGDRNYEQYF. Looking up the rest from reference TRBV2 and TRBJ2-7 gives the full variable domain: EPEVTQTPSHQVTQMGQEVILRCVPISNHLYFYWYRQILGQKVEFLVSFYNNEISEKSEIFDDQFSVERPDGSNFTLKIRSTKLEDSAMYFCASSGDRNYEQYFGPGTRLTVT.

This chain links TRBV4-2 with TRBJ1-4, with D unclear. The V gene lost 1 base and the J gene lost 8 bases, with 17 bases spanning the gap. This CDR3 has 16 amino acids. Germline V gene lookup returns CDR1 LGHNA and CDR2 YNFKEQ. CDR3 loop: CASSQGFGLAAEKLFF. DNA for the CDR3: TGTGCCAGCAGCCAAGGCTTTGGACTGGCTGCCGAAAAACTGTTTTTT.